These 25 T cell receptor beta chains came from one sample sequenced in a study of tumor and adjacent non-tumor tissue in lung cancer. TCRbeta libraries were built with three rounds of nested PCR, modified from ARM-PCR. TCRdb reanalysed the multiplex PCR reads using MiXCR and keeps one entry per CDR3 protein. This table holds some 93,000 distinct CDR3 sequences, about 72% found once. The template was RNA from unsorted bulk tissue. Sequences were obtained from lung tumor tissue. The receptors come from a man between 60 and 70 years old with non-small cell lung cancer.

On this clonotype itself: A much larger clone is a single base away; this may be a read error. The chain carries TRBV14 and TRBJ1-5, with D maybe TRBD1 (6 bases). Trimming cost V 2 bases and J 6 bases, with 14 bases left between them. The CDR3 extends over 15 amino acids. Germline V gives CDR1 SGHDN, CDR2 FVKESK. The CDR3 loop is CASSQNIRGPQPQHF. The CDR3 DNA reads TGTGCCAGCAGCCAAAACATCAGGGGTCCTCAGCCCCAGCATTTT. The entire variable domain, with the rest obtained from reference TRBV14 and TRBJ1-5, is as follows: EAGVTQFPSHSVIEKGQTVTLRCDPISGHDNLYWYRRVMGKEIKFLLHFVKESKQDESGMPNNRFLAERTGGTYSTLKVQPAELEDSGVYFCASSQNIRGPQPQHFGDGTRLSIL.

A few counts support this clonotype. A much larger clone is a single base away; this may be a read error. The chain carries TRBV7-8 and TRBJ1-5; 7 nucleotides agree with TRBD1. There are 13 residues in the CDR3. From germline, CDR1 is SGHVS and CDR2 FQNEAQ. This chain's CDR3 is CGSSWEGAQPQHF. The CDR3 bases are TGTGGCAGCAGCTGGGAGGGGGCCCAGCCCCAGCATTTT.

This clonotype was seen at least ten times. This chain connects TRBV5-5 to TRBJ1-1; D unresolved. CDR1 is SGHKS and CDR2 is YYEKEE in the germline V gene (reference sequence). V lost 0 bases and J 0 bases, leaving 9 bases between the germline ends. The CDR3 covers 15 residues. CDR3 nucleotide sequence: TGTGCCAGCAGCTTGGGTGGCAGAATGAACACTGAAGCTTTCTTT. As protein: CASSLGGRMNTEAFF.

Turning to this clonotype: The junction departs from germline at one end; a sequencing error may be responsible. This CDR3 is CTSSLQDGRSVNQYF. The CDR3 DNA reads as TGTACCAGCAGCCTCCAGGATGGGCGGAGTGTTAACCAGTACTTC. This chain uses TRBV6-5 with TRBJ2-5; D is ambiguous. Germline V gene data show CDR1 as MNHEY and CDR2 as SVGAGI. The length of the CDR3 is 15 residues.

As concerns this clonotype: A read error may be the cause here, since a much bigger clone is one base away. The chain combines TRBV5-4 with TRBJ2-3; the match to TRBD2 covers 10 bases. The CDR3 sequence is 18 residues long. Per germline, CDR1 SGHNT and CDR2 YYREEE (reference sequence). The CDR3, as DNA: TGTGACAGCAAGCATGGGGCTAGCGGGGGAGTTGGCACAGATACGCAGTATTTT. Translation gives CDSKHGASGGVGTDTQYF.

This clonotype was seen only once. One end of the junction varies from germline; a read error may be responsible. The J gene is TRBJ2-2, the V gene TRBV5-8; 8 nucleotides line up with TRBD1. The CDR3 spans 15 residues. Per the germline V gene, CDR1 is SGHTS and CDR2 is YDEGEE. CDR3: CATSNGTGWAGELLF. The CDR3 bases are TGTGCCACCAGCAACGGGACAGGCTGGGCCGGGGAGCTGTTATTT.

Comment on this clonotype: Germline and junction disagree at one end, which may indicate a read error. The chain couples TRBV11-2 to TRBJ2-5, with D perhaps assigned TRBD1 or TRBD2 (6 bases each). The length of the CDR3 is 15 residues. CDR1 is SGHAT, CDR2 FQNNGV, per germline. CDR3 nucleotide sequence: TGTGCCAACAGCCTTAGTGGGGGGCACCAAGAGACCCAGTACTTC. It yields the protein CANSLSGGHQETQYF.

To note about this clonotype: Mismatch with germline at one junction end may stem from a read error. The rearrangement links TRBV5-1 to TRBJ2-1, with 13 bases fitting TRBD2. Germline CDR1 and CDR2: SGHRS and YFSETQ. The length of the CDR3 is 16 residues. The CDR3 sequence: CTSSPRTSGSNNEQFF. CDR3 in DNA: TGCACCAGCAGCCCAAGGACTAGCGGGAGTAATAATGAACAGTTCTTC.

About this clonotype: A single base separates this from a much larger clone, so it may be a read error. The chain has TRBV13 and TRBJ2-1; TRBD1 agrees at 7 bases. Looked up from germline, CDR1 is PRHDT and CDR2 is FYEKMQ (reference sequence). CDR3 length equals 14 residues. CDR3 sequence: CASSPPGQYNEEFF. DNA for the CDR3: TGTGCCAGCAGCCCCCCGGGACAGTACAATGAGGAGTTCTTC.

Comment on this clonotype: The junction departs from the called germline gene at one end, perhaps through a read error. The chain carries TRBV7-9 and TRBJ2-5; 7 bases are a match to TRBD2. Germline values: CDR1 SEHNR, CDR2 FQNEAQ (reference sequence). The CDR3 length is 14 residues. The CDR3 reads CASSSLDSRETRYF. As DNA, the CDR3 is TGTGCCAGCAGCTCCCTGGACTCGCGGGAGACCCGGTACTTC.

Notes on this clonotype: At one end, the junction sequence differs from germline, possibly due to a read error. The chain uses TRBV6-8 and TRBJ2-1; perhaps TRBD1 as D (6 bases). This CDR3 spans 14 amino acids. Germline CDR1 MNHGY, CDR2 SAAAGT. The chain's CDR3 is CASILTHQGFKQFF. Here the CDR3 DNA reads TGTGCTAGCATCCTAACTCACCAGGGGTTCAAGCAGTTCTTC.

V is TRBV7-9 and J is TRBJ2-1, with 13 bases identical to TRBD2. The germline gives CDR1 SEHNR, CDR2 FQNEAQ (reference sequence). The CDR3 loop spans 16 amino acids. V lost 5 bases and J lost 10; bases outside the gene matches: 11. The CDR3 sequence: CASSPTTSGGAMEQFF. CDR3 bases: TGTGCCAGCAGCCCGACTACTAGCGGGGGGGCCATGGAGCAGTTCTTC.

To note about this clonotype: A much larger clonotype is one base distant, so this may be a read error. V is TRBV7-8 and J is TRBJ2-3; D might be TRBD1 (6 bases). V lost 3 bases, J lost 2 bases, and 12 bases lay in between. The germline V gene has CDR1 SGHVS and CDR2 FQNEAQ. The CDR3 sequence is 15 residues long. CDR3: CASSLLVGATDTQYF. CDR3 in DNA: TGTGCCAGCAGCTTGTTAGTGGGGGCCACAGATACGCAGTATTTT.

This clonotype was picked up many times. The chain joins TRBV7-9 to TRBJ2-1; 9 nucleotides agree with TRBD2. V lost 5 bases and J lost 5; bases outside the gene matches: 7. There are 15 residues in the CDR3. The germline V gene encodes CDR1 SEHNR and CDR2 FQNEAQ (reference sequence). Here the CDR3 DNA reads TGTGCCAGCAGCCTTAGCGGGGGTCGGCACAATGAGCAGTTCTTC. Amino acids: CASSLSGGRHNEQFF.

A note on this clonotype: The conserved closing phenylalanine or tryptophan is absent in this CDR3, likely reflecting a read error. This chain links TRBV13 with TRBJ2-7, with 8 positions matching TRBD2. Germline V gene data show CDR1 as PRHDT and CDR2 as FYEKMQ (reference sequence). CDR3 length: 16 residues. In DNA, the CDR3 is TGTGTCAGCAGCTCCAGGGGTAGCGGGGTCTCCTACGAGCAGTACTTA. Encoded protein: CVSSSRGSGVSYEQYL.

This clonotype was seen ten or more times. The J gene is TRBJ1-1, the V gene TRBV29-1; 7 bases map to TRBD1. The CDR3 length is 14 residues. The ends lost 7 bases at V and 0 bases at J; junction bases unmatched: 8. Per germline, CDR1 SQVTM and CDR2 ANQGSEA. CDR3 sequence (DNA): TGCAGCGCAGACTGGACAGGAATGAACACTGAAGCTTTCTTT. As protein: CSADWTGMNTEAFF.

A note on this clonotype: Without the conserved terminal phenylalanine or tryptophan, this CDR3 likely stems from a read error. V and J are TRBV11-2 and TRBJ2-3; D might be TRBD1 (6 bases). V was cut by 0 bases and J by 9 bases, with 13 bases left in between. Germline-derived CDR1 and CDR2 are SGHAT and FQNNGV. The CDR3 covers 14 residues. CDR3 residues: CASSLDLVGATQYY. CDR3 DNA sequence: TGTGCCAGCAGCTTAGATCTTGTGGGGGCCACGCAGTATTAT.

To note about this clonotype: Given a much more abundant clone one base away, this may be a read error. V and J are TRBV7-8 and TRBJ2-1; the D gene is possibly TRBD1 (5 bases). The CDR3 has 17 residues. With 3 bases removed from V and 3 bases from J, the gap between germline ends came to 18 bases. Germline-derived CDR1 and CDR2 are SGHVS and FQNEAQ. CDR3 sequence reads: CASSLGTARAGYNEQFF. DNA of the CDR3: TGTGCCAGCAGCTTGGGAACTGCCAGGGCCGGCTACAATGAGCAGTTCTTC.

For this clonotype: Just one base apart from a much larger clone, this may be a read error. This chain connects TRBV20-1 to TRBJ2-1, with D hard to call. V dropped 2 bases and J dropped 8 bases, with 10 bases sitting between them. There are 12 residues in the CDR3. Germline-derived CDR1 and CDR2 are DFQATT and SNEGSKA (reference sequence). Written as DNA, the CDR3 is TGCAGTGCTAGACAAATTTGGGATGAGCAGTTCTTC. Its translation is CSARQIWDEQFF.

This clonotype was recorded at least ten times. The V gene is TRBV6-1, the J gene TRBJ2-2, with D possibly called TRBD1 or TRBD2 (6 bases each). Germline V gene sequence: CDR1 MNHNS, CDR2 SASEGT. The CDR3 contains 16 residues. Trimming took 2 bases from V and 5 from J, leaving 15 bases between them. The CDR3 DNA follows: TGTGCCAGCAGTGAATCCGGGGGCCTGGGGACCGGGGAGCTGTTTTTT. Translating gives CASSESGGLGTGELFF.

This clonotype was counted once. The V call is TRBV29-1, the J call TRBJ2-2, with D hard to call. Germline CDR1 reads SQVTM; CDR2 reads ANQGSEA. The V and J ends lost 4 bases and 7 bases respectively, with 13 bases between them. This CDR3 is 13 amino acids long. In DNA form, the CDR3 reads TGCAGCGTTGGAGCGATTCAGAGCGGGGAGCTGTTTTTT. Translated, it gives CSVGAIQSGELFF.

The chain links TRBV11-1 to TRBJ2-1, with D possibly TRBD1 on 5 matching bases. Germline CDR1 SGHAT, CDR2 FQDESV (reference sequence). V lost 8 bases and J 7 bases, leaving 12 bases between the germline ends. The CDR3 loop spans 12 amino acids. In DNA form, the CDR3 reads TGTGCCAGCGGCCATGGGGCGAATGAGCAGTTCTTC. This sequence encodes CASGHGANEQFF.

This clonotype was counted ten times or more. The chain couples TRBV4-1 to TRBJ1-6; no clear D. Trimming removed 4 bases from V and 7 bases from J, with 8 bases in between. In germline, CDR1 is MGHRA, CDR2 YSYEKL. This CDR3 region has 13 residues. In DNA form, the CDR3 reads TGCGCCAGCAGCCCCTCGTTAAATTCACCCCTCCACTTT. Protein sequence: CASSPSLNSPLHF.

This clonotype was observed at least ten times. V and J are TRBV6-1 and TRBJ1-6; no reliable D call. V was trimmed by 5 bases and J by 5 bases, leaving 19 bases between them. The germline V gene has CDR1 MNHNS and CDR2 SASEGT. The CDR3 runs 17 residues. The CDR3: CASSKAFGPANNSPLHF. As DNA, the CDR3 is TGTGCCAGCAGTAAGGCTTTCGGACCAGCCAATAATTCACCCCTCCACTTT.

This clonotype was found once. The CDR3 DNA reads as TGCGCCATCAGCGGGTCTGCGGGCAATCAGCCCCAGCATTTT. Its protein product is CAISGSAGNQPQHF. The J gene is TRBJ1-5, the V gene TRBV10-2; the D is unclear. Trimming removed 10 bases from V and 2 bases from J, with 15 bases in between. This CDR3 is built from 14 residues. Germline lookup yields CDR1 WSHSY and CDR2 SAAADI.